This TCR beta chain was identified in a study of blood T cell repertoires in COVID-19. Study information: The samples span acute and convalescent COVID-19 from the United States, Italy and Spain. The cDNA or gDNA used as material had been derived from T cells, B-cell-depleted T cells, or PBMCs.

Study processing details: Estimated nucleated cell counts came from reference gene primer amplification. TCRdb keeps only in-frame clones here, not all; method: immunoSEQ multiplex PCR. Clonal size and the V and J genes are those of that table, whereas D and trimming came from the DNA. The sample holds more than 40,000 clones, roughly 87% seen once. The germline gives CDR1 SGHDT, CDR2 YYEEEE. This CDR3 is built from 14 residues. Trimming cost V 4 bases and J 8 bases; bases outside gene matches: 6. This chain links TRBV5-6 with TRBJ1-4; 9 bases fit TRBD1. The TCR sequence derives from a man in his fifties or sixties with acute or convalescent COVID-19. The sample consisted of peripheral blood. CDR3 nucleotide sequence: TGTGCCAGCAGCCCACAGGGGGCGTGGGAAAAACTGTTTTTT. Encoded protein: CASSPQGAWEKLFF.